This TCR beta chain was identified in a study of molecular identifiers for immune sequencing clone quantification (dated by TCRdb to the late 2010s). At the level of the whole study: In a replicate experiment, RNA from roughly 18,000 or 92,000 naive CD8 T cells was split into five aliquots, four of which were sequenced. The study was a methods study using CD8 T cells to benchmark molecular-identifier clustering-based TCR repertoire sequencing (MIDCIRS) and TCR RNA copy counting.

Libraries of naive CD8 T cells were built from anywhere between about 20,000 and 1,000,000 sorted cells, with 10%, 30% or 50% of the purified RNA used. On a BD FACSAria II, naive CD8 T cells were FACS-sorted as CD8+CD4-CCR7+CD45RA+ and collected into RLT Plus buffer. Detection sensitivity was tested by spiking Jurkat RNA equal to roughly 9 TCR copies' worth into samples containing roughly 19,000-1,000,000 naive CD8 T cells. CD8 T cells were enriched using RosetteSep CD8+ T Cell Enrichment Cocktail and Ficoll-Paque, and the enriched cells then underwent ACK red cell lysis. Libraries came from PCR. This sample was sequenced with an Illumina HiSeq 4000. Bulk TCR libraries were prepared as previously described, using TCR primers listed in Table S5. Purification of total RNA was performed with the Qiagen AllPrep DNA/RNA kit. Before analysis, reads from multiple sequencing runs of the same library were pooled. Concerning the study's data processing: Reads were retained only if an exact TCR constant sequence was present, and the retained reads were trimmed to 150 nt and grouped according to their 12-nt molecular barcodes. Reads within each barcode group were sub-clustered using a 15% Levenshtein threshold, and quality-weighted consensus sequences were constructed for each RNA molecule. Non-functional sequences were filtered out, along with any lower-count sequence sitting one edit away from another sequence. On the basis of fitting two negative binomial distributions, barcode sub-clusters with fewer than 20% of the maximum read count were discarded. TCRdb trimmed public reads at Q25 via fastp, called clones via MiXCR and kept in-frame beta chains. CDR3 protein duplicates are merged, each entry listing the most common genes and DNA. Here the V and J calls rest on TCRdb's processing, not on the authors' analysis. The table for this sample lists about 640,000 distinct CDR3 sequences; roughly 21% of them were counted only once. Together, the top ten hold roughly 0.9% of the sample.

Worth noting for this clonotype: Its antigen has not been determined. The record has no base qualities; no much larger clone is one base away.

General conclusions and limits of the study: The sizes of highly expanded clones could end up underestimated when identical TCR molecules share a barcode. Clones above 20 RNA copies held over 98% of molecules in CMV-specific effector cells but under 1% in naive cells. When barcode sub-clustering was omitted, TCR diversity was inflated by chimeric consensus sequences, with chimeras reaching as high as 47%. Naive libraries contained spiked-in Jurkat TCR RNA (roughly ten copies' worth), which is not part of the donor repertoire. Around 2.8 recovered TCR RNA copies per cell were obtained by modeling, versus about ten by digital PCR, implying a capture efficiency of 25% to 35%. Even against a background of some 1 million naive CD8 T cells, spiked-in Jurkat TCR RNA amounting to a single cell's worth was reported to be detectable.

Inclusive of the bounding cysteine and phenylalanine, the CDR3 is 13 residues long. Left in the record is the CDR3 DNA by itself, 39 bases read in frame from the first base. CDR1 and CDR2 are read off the germline V gene as SGHTA and FQGTGA. The germline ends are 10 bases apart after V is trimmed by 4 bases and J by 6 bases. The receptor chain draws on TRBV7-3 and TRBJ2-1; there is no confident call for the D gene. This TCR came from a human donor in good health. Some libraries in this study had Jurkat cell RNA spiked in. The sequencing sample was made of naive CD8+ T cells from blood, with Jurkat cell RNA spiked in. The sample's cell subset or site label, in plain terms: FACS-sorted CD8+CD4-CCR7+CD45RA+ naive T cells. The CDR3 region has the sequence CASSCSPLNEQFF. DNA sequence: TGTGCCAGCAGCTGTAGTCCTCTCAATGAGCAGTTCTTC.